The following is a T cell receptor (beta chain) sequence with its context. Other DNA sequences in this specimen translate into the identical CDR3. Clones were read by immunoSEQ multiplex PCR, and TCRdb kept only the in-frame ones, dropping some. This sample yields some 2,000,000 clones, of which 90% to 97% are seen a single time; less than 0.15% belongs to the top ten. This sample is drawn from a study of shared clonotypes between healthy human individuals. From germline, CDR1 is SGHDT and CDR2 YYEEEE. The CDR3 length is 11 residues. Deletions cut 4 bases from V and 4 bases from J, with 6 bases between.

The chain combines TRBV5-6 with TRBJ2-7; D ambiguous. The source is a man aged 18 to 30 in good health. Input material: naive CD4+ T cells sorted from blood. Subset noted: CD45RA+ positively selected. CDR3 sequence (DNA): TGTGCCAGCAGCCACGCGTACGAGCAGTACTTC. Translation: CASSHAYEQYF.